This T cell receptor beta chain was retrieved from a study of T cell responses to AZD1222 COVID-19 vaccine. Notes on the study in general: Donor demographics were predominantly white British with a female majority; clonal diversity may be underestimated. With dominance at 160-218 and 743-854, vaccine-associated CD4 TCRs spanned spike. At study baseline, merely roughly 6 AZD1222 recipients were seropositive.

With 8 bases clipped from V and 8 bases from J, the junction kept 2 bases outside the gene matches. This CDR3 is built from 13 residues. Germline CDR1 SGHNT, CDR2 YENEEA. A note on this clone: Its antigen is not identified.

Profiled with immunoSEQ multiplex PCR; TCRdb holds only in-frame clones, not every one. The table includes about 120,000 clones, about 89% detected once. The input for sequencing was peripheral blood, taken 28 days after the second AZD1222 dose. The chain employs TRBV11-3 and TRBJ2-1; 14 nucleotides agree with TRBD2. The TCR sequence derives from an adult who received the AZD1222 COVID-19 vaccine. CDR3 residues: CASGGLAGDEQFF. The CDR3 DNA reads as TGTGCCAGCGGGGGACTAGCGGGAGATGAGCAGTTCTTC. Filled out from reference TRBV11-3 and TRBJ2-1, the complete variable domain reads EAGVVQSPRYKIIEKKQPVAFWCNPISGHNTLYWYLQNLGQGPELLIRYENEEAVDDSQLPKDRFSAERLKGVDSTLKIQPAELGDSAVYLCASGGLAGDEQFFGPGTRLTVL.